Listed here are 5 T cell receptor beta chains from one sample, sequenced in a study of control samples from healthy donors and cancer patients. Sequencing used immunoSEQ multiplex PCR; TCRdb keeps in-frame clones, though not all of them. The sample lists over 200,000 clones, about four fifths occurring once. Sequencing was performed on PBMCs. These receptors were obtained from a woman aged 60-70 years with lung cancer.

In its sample, this clone was seen once. The rearrangement uses TRBV21-1 and TRBJ1-2; TRBD1 is the table's D call and was not checked against the DNA. TRBV21-1 is noted as a pseudogene. CDR3 length equals 16 residues. CDR3: CASSKGYRGLGYGYTF. The DNA of the CDR3 is TGTGCCAGCAGCAAAGGGTACAGGGGGCTGGGGTATGGCTACACCTTC.

The chain couples TRBV2 to TRBJ1-3; D gene uncertain. The length of the CDR3 is 14 residues. Per germline, CDR1 SNHLY and CDR2 FYNNEI. V lost 6 bases and J lost 4, with 13 bases in between. The DNA for the CDR3 is TGTGCCAGCAGACCCCTAGACCCCGGAAACACCATATATTTT. It specifies CASRPLDPGNTIYF.

Here the CDR3 DNA reads TGTGCCAGCAGTCACTATGGGACAGGCAACACTGAAGCTTTCTTT. Its translation is CASSHYGTGNTEAFF. This chain uses TRBV2 with TRBJ1-1, with 8 positions matching TRBD1. Germline V gene sequence: CDR1 SNHLY, CDR2 FYNNEI. The CDR3 totals 15 residues. V lost 5 bases to trimming and J lost 2 bases; unmatched junction nucleotides: 7.

For the CDR3, the DNA is TGTGCCAGCAGTTACTCGCTTGGCGGGAGTTCCTACGAGCAGTACTTC. Its translation is CASSYSLGGSSYEQYF. V is TRBV6-2 or TRBV6-3 and J is TRBJ2-7; the match to TRBD2 covers 7 bases. Germline V gene sequence: CDR1 MNHEY, CDR2 SVGEGT. CDR3 length equals 16 residues. V dropped 0 bases and J dropped 1; count of bases not matched to a gene: 6.

The chain carries TRBV24-1 and TRBJ2-5; tentatively, D is TRBD1 (5 bases). The germline gives CDR1 KGHDR, CDR2 SFDVKD. The CDR3 extends over 15 amino acids. The V end lost 3 bases, the J end lost 5 bases, and 15 bases lay between the germline ends. CDR3 sequence (DNA): TGTGCCACCAGTGATGCGACAGTTTTGGGGGAGACCCAGTACTTC. Its translation: CATSDATVLGETQYF.